The sample holds a few counts of the clone carrying this T cell receptor (beta chain). The antigen is undetermined. This entry is derived from a study of Graves' ophthalmopathy and Graves' hyperthyroidism. Study as a whole: Cases classed as stable hyperthyroidism had no ophthalmopathy within 18 months of follow-up.

Broader study findings: The blood repertoire also included most expanded thyroid clonotypes above 0.001 frequency. Classification of ophthalmopathy versus stable hyperthyroidism by a 13-signature model yielded 85% to 90% sensitivity and roughly 80% specificity.

RNA transcripts served as template for amplifying TCR beta CDR3 sequences. An initial RT-PCR round employing HTBI primers preceded a second-round multiplex PCR. MiXCR, run by TCRdb on the multiplex PCR reads, gives a single entry per CDR3 protein. In the table there are about 1.1 million distinct CDR3 sequences, roughly two fifths of which are singletons. Other autoimmune disease, uncontrolled infection, pregnancy and lactation led to exclusion. The sample taken for sequencing was peripheral blood or thyroid tissue (not recorded which). The TCR comes from an adult man with Graves' hyperthyroidism.

For the CDR3, the DNA is TGTGCCAGCGGGAACGGGGCCACCTACGAGCAGTACTTC. It specifies CASGNGATYEQYF. The chain uses TRBV12-3 or TRBV12-4 and TRBJ2-7, with D possibly called TRBD1 or TRBD2 (5 bases each). Trimming took off 8 bases at V and 2 bases at J, with 13 bases between the two ends. The CDR3 has 13 residues.